One and the same sample provided the 12 T cell receptor beta chains below, sequenced in a study of long-term antiretroviral therapy in people with HIV. The libraries were made with immunoSEQ v3.0 at survey level. Data came from immunoSEQ multiplex PCR; TCRdb stores just in-frame clones and leaves some out. The top ten hold approximately 7.2% of the sample, which has about 28,000 clones, more than 80% seen once. Sequenced material: unsorted PBMCs, taken 0.3 years after starting antiretroviral therapy. The receptor set was obtained from a man between 35 and 55 years old with HIV.

This chain joins TRBV4-1 and TRBJ2-5; 9 bases align to TRBD1. V lost 4 bases, J lost 5 bases, and 8 bases stayed unmatched. The CDR3 spans 15 residues. The germline CDR1 and CDR2 sequences are MGHRA and YSYEKL. CDR3 sequence (DNA): TGCGCCAGCAGCCTCGAGTGGACAGGGGCCGAGACCCAGTACTTC. Its translation: CASSLEWTGAETQYF.

This chain connects TRBV28 to TRBJ2-1; D perhaps matches TRBD2 (5 bases). This CDR3 is built from 19 residues. V gave up 4 bases and J gave up 0 bases, with 22 bases separating them. CDR1 MDHEN and CDR2 SYDVKM come from the germline V gene. The CDR3 DNA reads TGTGCCAGCAGTTCTTATGCGGTTAGAGCGGAGAGCTCCTACAATGAGCAGTTCTTC. It yields the protein CASSSYAVRAESSYNEQFF.

The CDR3, as DNA: TGCGCCAGCAGCTCGGCGGGGAAGACTAATGAAAAACTGTTTTTT. It translates to CASSSAGKTNEKLFF. V and J are TRBV5-1 and TRBJ1-4; D call uncertain. V was shortened by 3 bases and J by 2 bases, with 11 bases between the two germline ends. Germline CDR1 SGHRS, CDR2 YFSETQ. The CDR3 consists of 15 residues.

The chain couples TRBV7-9 to TRBJ2-7, with 7 bases that match TRBD2. This CDR3 spans 15 amino acids. V shed 4 bases and J 2 bases; nucleotides not matched to a gene: 8. The germline CDR1 and CDR2 sequences are SEHNR and FQNEAQ (reference sequence). CDR3 sequence reads: CASSSRLAATYEQYF. The CDR3 DNA reads TGTGCCAGCAGCTCACGACTAGCCGCAACCTACGAGCAGTACTTC.

This clone was recorded once. This chain connects TRBV29-1 to TRBJ2-7; 11 bases are a match to TRBD2. Germline V gives CDR1 SQVTM, CDR2 ANQGSEA. Trimming at V came to 6 bases and at J to 0 bases, leaving 7 bases not matched to a gene. The CDR3 has 15 residues. The CDR3 protein is CSVVSGRATSYEQYF. DNA for the CDR3: TGCAGCGTCGTTAGCGGGAGGGCCACCTCCTACGAGCAGTACTTC.

This chain joins TRBV4-1 and TRBJ1-2; D is ambiguous. V lost 0 bases, J lost 4 bases, and 15 bases lay in between. The CDR3 runs 16 residues. CDR1 is MGHRA, CDR2 YSYEKL, per germline. CDR3 coding DNA: TGCGCCAGCAGCCAAGATATCGTCCGAGTGGTCTATGGCTACACCTTC. It translates to CASSQDIVRVVYGYTF.

CDR3 protein: CASSLDREGDTQYF. In nucleotides, the CDR3 is TGTGCCAGCAGTTTGGATCGGGAGGGAGATACGCAGTATTTT. V usage is TRBV28 and J usage is TRBJ2-3, with TRBD2 matching 8 bases. Germline V gene data show CDR1 as MDHEN and CDR2 as SYDVKM. J was trimmed by 5 bases and V by 3 bases; bases with no gene match: 4. This CDR3 is 14 amino acids long.

A single count supports this clone. The V and J genes are TRBV29-1 and TRBJ2-7, with TRBD1 matching 8 bases. The CDR3 length is 12 residues. Trimming at V came to 4 bases and at J to 5 bases, leaving 4 bases not matched to a gene. Per germline, CDR1 SQVTM and CDR2 ANQGSEA. CDR3 in DNA: TGCAGCGTTGGGACAGGGAACAACGAGCAGTACTTC. It encodes CSVGTGNNEQYF.

The J gene is TRBJ2-7, the V gene TRBV11-2; TRBD1 matches at 8 bases. Per the germline V gene, CDR1 is SGHAT and CDR2 is FQNNGV. The ends lost 5 bases at V and 1 base at J; junction bases unmatched: 4. This CDR3 region has 14 residues. CDR3 in DNA: TGTGCCAGCAGCCCCACAGGGGGATCCTACGAGCAGTACTTC. It specifies CASSPTGGSYEQYF.

The chain combines TRBV7-9 with TRBJ1-2; no clear D. Trimming shortened V by 6 bases and J by 8 bases, and 13 bases separated the two germline ends. This CDR3 has 12 amino acids. Germline values: CDR1 SEHNR, CDR2 FQNEAQ (reference sequence). In DNA, the CDR3 is TGTGCCAGCAGGGGCCAACATCGGGGCTACACCTTC. Its protein product is CASRGQHRGYTF.

This rearrangement joins TRBV7-9 to TRBJ2-7; possibly TRBD1 or TRBD2 for D (5 bases each). Per the germline V gene, CDR1 is SEHNR and CDR2 is FQNEAQ (reference sequence). The CDR3 contains 16 residues. V was shortened by 6 bases and J by 1 base, with 19 bases between the two germline ends. DNA for the CDR3: TGTGCCAGCAGTGGCGAGAGCTGGTGGGGGTCCTACGAGCAGTACTTC. Amino acid sequence: CASSGESWWGSYEQYF.

V usage is TRBV9 and J usage is TRBJ2-5; D gene uncertain. V gave up 0 bases and J gave up 2 bases, with 5 bases separating them. Germline CDR1 and CDR2: SGDLS and YYNGEE. CDR3 length: 13 amino acids. CDR3 sequence reads: CASSVDLQETQYF. CDR3 sequence (DNA): TGTGCCAGCAGCGTAGACCTTCAAGAGACCCAGTACTTC.